Each of the 13 T cell receptor beta chains below was sequenced from the same sample in a study of human T cells and chemical hapten exposure. As for time point: patch test 1, 2 weeks after DPC sensitization. The treatment is: therapeutic diphenylcyclopropenone sensitization with weekly scalp DPC. TCRdb passed the RACE reads through MiXCR, listing each CDR3 protein once. The sample carries roughly 160,000 distinct CDR3 sequences, roughly 15% recorded once. This sample comprised whole blood, obtained in connection with sensitization to the hapten diphenylcyclopropenone (DPC). These TCRs come from a woman in her 30s with alopecia areata. Some clones in this sample may be carry-over from other donors' samples.

The CDR3 nucleotides are TGCGCCAGCAGTCGTTCGAGTACGAACACCGGGGAGCTGTTTTTT. Protein: CASSRSSTNTGELFF. The chain couples TRBV5-1 to TRBJ2-2; D unclear. The germline V gene has CDR1 SGHRS and CDR2 YFSETQ. The V gene lost 5 bases and the J gene lost 0 bases, with 11 bases spanning the gap. This CDR3 is built from 15 residues.

This clonotype was picked up a small number of times. The chain employs TRBV2 and TRBJ1-6; D remains ambiguous. Germline CDR1 is SNHLY and CDR2 is FYNNEI. The V end was cut by 6 bases, the J end by 7 bases, with 13 bases between. The CDR3 has 14 amino acids. CDR3 nucleotide sequence: TGTGCCAGCAGAGATAGGGCCCAGAATTCACCCCTCCACTTT. Translation gives CASRDRAQNSPLHF.

The rearrangement uses TRBV19 and TRBJ2-3, with 9 bases that match TRBD2. Germline-derived CDR1 and CDR2 are LNHDA and SQIVND (reference sequence). The CDR3 sequence is 17 residues long. Unmatched junction bases numbered 7, after V lost 3 bases and J lost 0 bases. CDR3 region: CASSMTGLAGSTDTQYF. In DNA, the CDR3 is TGTGCCAGTAGTATGACAGGTCTAGCGGGAAGCACAGATACGCAGTATTTT.

The genes are TRBV28 and TRBJ2-5; D might be TRBD2 (6 bases). V was shortened by 5 bases and J by 2 bases, with 15 bases between the two germline ends. CDR3 length: 15 residues. Germline loops: CDR1 MDHEN, CDR2 SYDVKM. CDR3 DNA sequence: TGTGCCAGCAGTATACTAGCTGATTTACAAGAGACCCAGTACTTC. Residues: CASSILADLQETQYF.

CDR3 in DNA: TGTGCCACCACGGGGCCTAGCTCCTACAATGAGCAGTTCTTC. It specifies CATTGPSSYNEQFF. The chain uses TRBV10-3 and TRBJ2-1; D possibly matches TRBD1 or TRBD2 (5 bases each). This CDR3 is 14 amino acids long. Trimming removed 10 bases at V and 0 bases at J, with 13 bases between. The germline gives CDR1 ENHRY, CDR2 SYGVKD.

This clonotype was seen many times. The genes are TRBV28 and TRBJ2-4; D ambiguous. With 7 bases removed from V and 10 bases from J, the gap between germline ends came to 14 bases. The CDR3 extends over 12 amino acids. Germline V CDR1 and CDR2: MDHEN, SYDVKM. CDR3 in DNA: TGTGCCAGCACCTTCCCAGGCGGAATTCAGTACTTC. Translation: CASTFPGGIQYF.

This clonotype was observed a handful of times. The V call is TRBV30, the J call TRBJ2-3; D is possibly TRBD1 (5 bases). CDR3 size: 14 residues. Trimming left V 2 bases short and J 5 bases short, with 14 bases between. The germline gives CDR1 GTSNPN, CDR2 SVGIG (reference sequence). The chain's CDR3 is CAWSYNGQGDTQYF. As DNA, the CDR3 is TGTGCCTGGAGTTATAATGGTCAGGGAGATACGCAGTATTTT.

This chain uses TRBV28 with TRBJ2-4; tentatively, D is TRBD1 (5 bases). The CDR3 has 12 residues. The V gene lost 6 bases and the J gene lost 4 bases, with 7 bases spanning the gap. Germline CDR1 reads MDHEN; CDR2 reads SYDVKM. The CDR3, as DNA: TGTGCCAGCAGGCAGGGTAAAAACATTCAGTACTTC. Translated, it gives CASRQGKNIQYF.

This chain links TRBV18 with TRBJ1-2; 7 bases match TRBD1. J gave up 4 bases and V 1 base, and 6 bases lay outside the gene matches. This CDR3 spans 15 amino acids. Per germline, CDR1 KGHSH and CDR2 LQKENI. The CDR3 DNA is TGTGCCAGCTCACCACTGGGACAGCATTTCTATGGCTACACCTTC. Protein product: CASSPLGQHFYGYTF. The full variable domain, rest sourced from reference TRBV18 and TRBJ1-2, is NAGVMQNPRHLVRRRGQEARLRCSPMKGHSHVYWYRQLPEEGLKFMVYLQKENIIDESGMPKERFSAEFPKEGPSILRIQQVVRGDSAAYFCASSPLGQHFYGYTFGSGTRLTVV.

This clonotype came up a few times. The V call is TRBV18, the J call TRBJ2-1; D is unresolved. This CDR3 is built from 12 residues. Trimming pared 3 bases from V and 9 bases from J, leaving 9 bases between. CDR1 KGHSH and CDR2 LQKENI come from the germline V gene. The CDR3 protein is CASSPNLGEQFF. The CDR3 DNA sequence: TGTGCCAGCTCACCGAATCTAGGTGAGCAGTTCTTC.

This chain connects TRBV7-9 to TRBJ2-3, with D possibly matching TRBD1 (5 bases). Deletions cut 4 bases from V and 4 bases from J, with 15 bases between. Germline CDR1 reads SEHNR; CDR2 reads FQNEAQ (reference sequence). CDR3 length: 15 amino acids. CDR3 sequence (DNA): TGTGCCAGCAGCTCACAGGTGAATAGGGCAGATACGCAGTATTTT. This translates into CASSSQVNRADTQYF.

The gene calls are TRBV20-1 and TRBJ2-5; possibly TRBD1 or TRBD2 for D (6 bases each). V was pared by 3 bases and J by 5 bases, with 13 bases between. CDR3 length: 13 amino acids. CDR1 and CDR2 from the germline V gene are DFQATT and SNEGSKA (reference sequence). The CDR3 region is CSASRGVRETQYF. Written as DNA, the CDR3 is TGCAGTGCTAGTAGGGGGGTGCGTGAGACCCAGTACTTC.

V and J are TRBV30 and TRBJ1-3; D unclear. The CDR3 contains 13 residues. The V end was cut by 3 bases, the J end by 1 base, with 7 bases between. CDR1 and CDR2 (germline): GTSNPN, SVGIG (reference sequence). The CDR3, as DNA: TGTGCCTGGAGGATGAGGTCTGGAAACACCATATATTTT. Translating it yields CAWRMRSGNTIYF.